One TCR beta chain is described in this entry. TCRdb's table, derived via immunoSEQ multiplex PCR, lists solely in-frame clones and lacks some. The sample gives some 85,000 clones, under 95% of which show up once; 1.5% to 2% is in the top ten. The CDR3 length is 16 residues. Trimming shortened V by 8 bases and J by 0 bases, and 20 bases separated the two germline ends. Germline assignment: CDR1 MDHEN and CDR2 SYDVKM. This sample is drawn from a study of OX40 agonist ivuxolimab in advanced cancers. At the level of the study: The patients' treatment was ivuxolimab, an agonistic anti-OX40 (CD134) antibody. Ivuxolimab was delivered to patients intravenously every 2 weeks at doses spanning 0.01 to 10 mg/kg. Partial responses were recorded for three patients, including one with hepatocellular carcinoma and two with cutaneous melanoma.

The sample consisted of CD4+ or CD8+ T cells sorted from blood, taken in a trial of the OX40 agonist ivuxolimab. The J gene is TRBJ2-7, the V gene TRBV28; D is perhaps TRBD1 (6 bases). This clonotype was obtained from an adult with an advanced solid tumor such as melanoma, head and neck, liver or kidney cancer. CDR3 region: CASAGVGTTPSYEQYF. The CDR3 DNA sequence: TGTGCCAGCGCAGGGGTTGGCACCACCCCCTCCTACGAGCAGTACTTC.